The rows below give T cell receptor beta chains drawn from one sample of a study of T cells in Graves' hyperthyroidism and ophthalmopathy. TCRdb analysed the multiplex PCR reads with MiXCR anew, one entry per CDR3 protein. Among 650,000 to 700,000 distinct CDR3 sequences listed, 17% were seen once. Sequencing input: blood. The receptors were gathered from a man aged 50-59 years with Graves' hyperthyroidism. Each CDR3 is given with its conserved first and last residue. A D gene is named only where the DNA matches it firmly. A row's size may be missing; if present it is once, few, many or a size class.

d_call,clone_size,j_call,v_call,cdr3_nt,cdr3_aa
.,few,TRBJ1-5,TRBV10-3,TGTGCCATCAGTCGACAGCGTATTGTAGAGCCCCAGCATTTT,CAISRQRIVEPQHF
.,few,TRBJ1-1,TRBV4-1,TGCGCCAGCAGCCAAGCCTTGGCTCGTGAAGCTTTCTTT,CASSQALAREAFF
.,.,TRBJ2-3,TRBV28,TGTGCCACCTCTGCCGGGGCCGCGAGGGATACGCAGTATTTT,CATSAGAARDTQYF
TRBD1,.,TRBJ1-3,TRBV7-9,TGTGCCAGCAGCTTAGGGACAGGTTTTGGAAACACCATATATTTT,CASSLGTGFGNTIYF
TRBD2,many,TRBJ2-1,TRBV5-5,TGTGCCAGCAGCTTGAGGGGCGGGAGCTCCTACAATGAGCAGTTCTTC,CASSLRGGSSYNEQFF
.,.,TRBJ2-7,TRBV29-1,TGCAGCGTCGTTCGCACAGTAAAGGGCTACGAGCAGTACTTC,CSVVRTVKGYEQYF
.,few,TRBJ1-2,TRBV9,TGTGCCAGCAGCGTAGGACCCGGTAACTATGGCTACACCTTC,CASSVGPGNYGYTF
TRBD1,many,TRBJ2-1,TRBV18,TGTGCCAGCTCACGCGGGACAGGGGGTTTTCGAAGTGAGCAGTTCTTC,CASSRGTGGFRSEQFF
.,.,TRBJ1-1,TRBV11-2,TGTGCCAGCAGCCCCGGTAGGGTAGCTTTCTTT,CASSPGRVAFF
.,few,TRBJ2-7,TRBV5-6,TGTGCCAGCAGCTTAGGAGCGGGCCCTCTCTACGAGCAGTACTTC,CASSLGAGPLYEQYF
.,.,TRBJ2-1,TRBV3-1,TGTGCCAGCAGCCAAGATTTGGTAGCCAATAATGAGCAGTTCTTC,CASSQDLVANNEQFF
TRBD1,many,TRBJ2-7,TRBV27,TGTGCCAGCAGGTTAACCGGGACAGCGTACGAGCAGTACTTC,CASRLTGTAYEQYF
TRBD2,few,TRBJ2-1,TRBV10-3,TGTGCCATCAGTGTTAGCGGGAATGAGCAGTTCTTC,CAISVSGNEQFF
.,many,TRBJ2-6,TRBV7-2,TGTGCCAGCAGTCCCTTCATAATCTCTGGGGCCAACGTCCTGACTTTC,CASSPFIISGANVLTF
.,.,TRBJ2-4,TRBV19,TGTGCCAGTAGTATAGACTCAAACATTCAGTACTTC,CASSIDSNIQYF
TRBD2,many,TRBJ2-3,TRBV12-3/TRBV12-4,TGTGCCAGCACCACACTAGCGGGAGACGCAGATACGCAGTATTTT,CASTTLAGDADTQYF
TRBD1,.,TRBJ2-3,TRBV28,TGTGCCACGTACAGGGGCCTCGCCACAGATACGCAGTATTTT,CATYRGLATDTQYF
.,many,TRBJ2-2,TRBV5-1,TGCGCCAGCAGCTTGTTACCAGCGGTGAACACCGGGGAGCTGTTTTTT,CASSLLPAVNTGELFF
.,few,TRBJ1-1,TRBV20-1,TGCAGTGCTAGAGAGTCCACTGAAGCTTTCTTT,CSARESTEAFF
.,many,TRBJ1-5,TRBV7-2,TGTGCCAGCAGGGCGACAAATGGCAATCAGCCCCAGCATTTT,CASRATNGNQPQHF
.,many,TRBJ1-1,TRBV2,TGTGCCAGCAGGCCCATGTTCCCGAACACTGAAGCTTTCTTT,CASRPMFPNTEAFF
TRBD1,many,TRBJ2-3,TRBV20-1,TGCAGTGCCAATCTACAGGGGGTGGCAGATACGCAGTATTTT,CSANLQGVADTQYF
.,.,TRBJ2-2,TRBV29-1,TGCAGCGTTGCGGCCAGAAGTTACGGGGAGCTGTTTTTT,CSVAARSYGELFF
.,many,TRBJ2-5,TRBV7-9,TGTGCCAGCAGCCCAGACTTGTACCAAGAGACCCAGTACTTC,CASSPDLYQETQYF
TRBD1,.,TRBJ2-7,TRBV4-1,TGCGCCAGCAGCCAAATTCAGGGGGCTGGAGAGCAGTACTTC,CASSQIQGAGEQYF
.,many,TRBJ2-5,TRBV20-1,TGCAGTGCTAGAGCGGAGCGGGCCAGGGAGACCCAGTACTTC,CSARAERARETQYF
TRBD2,many,TRBJ2-3,TRBV20-1,TGCAGTGCACAACTAGCGGGAGCAGATACGCAGTATTTT,CSAQLAGADTQYF
.,many,TRBJ2-1,TRBV28,TGTGCCAGCATCCGGCAGGCGAGCTCCTACAATGAGCAGTTCTTC,CASIRQASSYNEQFF
TRBD2,many,TRBJ2-1,TRBV12-3/TRBV12-4,TGTGCCAGCAGTTTTCCCCCACCCCTAGCGGCCATATCCTACAATGAGCAGTTCTTC,CASSFPPPLAAISYNEQFF
.,many,TRBJ2-3,TRBV10-3,TGTGCCATCAGGAAAGCGTTAGAAGATACGCAGTATTTT,CAIRKALEDTQYF
TRBD1,many,TRBJ2-2,TRBV19,TGTGCCAGTAGTTCGACAGGGCTGACCGGGGAGCTGTTTTTT,CASSSTGLTGELFF
.,.,TRBJ1-4,TRBV7-9,TGTGCCAGCAGCTTAGGACGAAGGGGTGGCGGAGGTGAAAAACTGTTTTTT,CASSLGRRGGGGEKLFF
.,.,TRBJ2-2,TRBV5-1,TGCGCCAGCAGCTTCCCGGGGAATAGTAACACCGGGGAGCTGTTTTTT,CASSFPGNSNTGELFF
TRBD2,many,TRBJ2-1,TRBV20-1,TGCAGTGCTAGAAGCGACTCTCGGTCTAGCGGGATCGAGCAGTTCTTC,CSARSDSRSSGIEQFF
.,few,TRBJ1-6,TRBV20-1,TGCAGTGCTAGAGAGGAGGGGACAAGGAGTTCACCCCTCCACTTT,CSAREEGTRSSPLHF
.,.,TRBJ2-7,TRBV6-1,TGTGCCAGCAGTGAAGGCGGGCAGGTCTCCTACGAGCAGTACTTC,CASSEGGQVSYEQYF
.,few,TRBJ2-2,TRBV29-1,TGCAGCGTTGAAGGGAACAGGGTGAACACCGGGGAGCTGTTTTTT,CSVEGNRVNTGELFF
TRBD1,many,TRBJ2-3,TRBV28,TGTGCCAGCAGCCTGGGGACAGTTCGCACAGATACGCAGTATTTT,CASSLGTVRTDTQYF
TRBD2,few,TRBJ2-3,TRBV25-1,TGTGCCAGCAGTGAATATCCTAGCGGGAGGGCTGGAAGCACAGATACGCAGTATTTT,CASSEYPSGRAGSTDTQYF
TRBD2,many,TRBJ2-1,TRBV5-1,TGCGCCAGCAGCTGGACTAGCGGGGACGTCAGCTCCTACAATGAGCAGTTCTTC,CASSWTSGDVSSYNEQFF
.,many,TRBJ2-6,TRBV28,TGTGCCAGCAGTTTATCGGGGACGGGGAGGCCTGGGGCCAACGTCCTGACTTTC,CASSLSGTGRPGANVLTF
.,many,TRBJ2-7,TRBV5-1,TGCGCCAGCAGCTTGGAAGGGGTCGAGGGGTACGAGCAGTACTTC,CASSLEGVEGYEQYF
TRBD1,many,TRBJ2-1,TRBV28,TGTGCCAGCAGCCAGGGGGTCGGGTCGACCTACAATGAGCAGTTCTTC,CASSQGVGSTYNEQFF
.,once,TRBJ1-5,TRBV12-3/TRBV12-4,TGTGCCAGCAGTTTAGCGCTCCTTCATGAATTCCAGCATTTT,CASSLALLHEFQHF
.,.,TRBJ2-7,TRBV11-2,TGTGCCAGCAGCTTAGTCGCCAAGGGTTACGAGCAGTACTTC,CASSLVAKGYEQYF
TRBD1,few,TRBJ2-1,TRBV3-1,TGTGCCAGCAGCCAAAGCCGGGACAGCTACAATGAGCAGTTCTTC,CASSQSRDSYNEQFF